Following are 32 T cell receptor beta chains from one sample sequenced in a study of blood T cell repertoires in COVID-19. Libraries were prepared by immunoSEQ multiplex PCR; TCRdb keeps only in-frame clonotypes and omits some of them. The sample records fewer than 300,000 clones, about 89% being singletons. Material: peripheral blood. The origin of the receptors is a woman aged 40-49 years who had recovered from COVID-19.

The chain combines TRBV9 with TRBJ2-3; perhaps TRBD2 as D (6 bases). The V and J ends lost 3 bases and 4 bases respectively, with 18 bases between them. The germline CDR1 and CDR2 sequences are SGDLS and YYNGEE. CDR3 size: 16 residues. The CDR3 here is CASSAGRTRRPDTQYF. The CDR3 nucleotides read TGTGCCAGCAGCGCTGGGAGGACCCGCCGCCCAGATACGCAGTATTTT. Based on the CDR3 plus reference TRBV9 and TRBJ2-3, the full variable domain is DSGVTQTPKHLITATGQRVTLRCSPRSGDLSVYWYQQSLDQGLQFLIQYYNGEERAKGNILERFSAQQFPDLHSELNLSSLELGDSALYFCASSAGRTRRPDTQYFGPGTRLTVL.

This sequence joins TRBV30 and TRBJ2-7, with a possible D match to TRBD1 (6 bases). The length of the CDR3 is 15 residues. CDR1 is GTSNPN, CDR2 SVGIG, per germline (reference sequence). The V end lost 2 bases, the J end lost 2 bases, and 16 bases lay between the germline ends. The CDR3 sequence: CAWSSSWDKAYEQYF. CDR3 DNA: TGTGCCTGGAGTTCAAGTTGGGACAAGGCCTACGAGCAGTACTTC.

This clone showed up just a few times. The chain is built from TRBV5-1 and TRBJ2-5; 13 bases line up with TRBD2. The CDR3 has 16 residues. V was pared by 1 base and J by 6 bases, with 6 bases of the junction left unmatched. The germline CDR1 and CDR2 sequences are SGHRS and YFSETQ. In DNA form, the CDR3 reads TGCGCCAGCAGCTTGAAAGGGGGACTAGCGGGGAAGACCCAGTACTTC. Protein sequence: CASSLKGGLAGKTQYF.

This chain connects TRBV15 to TRBJ1-2; TRBD1 is a possible D gene (5 bases). In germline, CDR1 is LNHNV, CDR2 YYDKDF (reference sequence). The length of the CDR3 is 17 residues. The V gene lost 0 bases and the J gene lost 4 bases, with 18 bases spanning the gap. The CDR3 sequence is CATSREVGRGEVYGYTF. DNA of the CDR3: TGTGCCACCAGCAGAGAAGTTGGTCGAGGGGAGGTCTATGGCTACACCTTC.

The gene calls are TRBV6-5 and TRBJ2-3; a possible D gene is TRBD1 (6 bases). V shed 8 bases and J shed 1 base, with 13 bases lying between them. Germline V CDR1 and CDR2: MNHEY, SVGAGI. CDR3 length: 14 amino acids. CDR3 nucleotide sequence: TGTGCCAGCGCCTGGACAGCAGGCACAGATACGCAGTATTTT. The encoded protein is CASAWTAGTDTQYF.

V is TRBV12-3 or TRBV12-4 and J is TRBJ2-7; D gene unclear. The CDR3 has 11 residues. V lost 1 base and J 9 bases, leaving 7 bases between the germline ends. Here the CDR3 DNA reads TGTGCCAGCAGTTTAGGAGGTGGGCAGTACTTC. It codes for CASSLGGGQYF.

The V gene is TRBV25-1, the J gene TRBJ1-1; possibly TRBD1 for D (5 bases). The germline CDR1 and CDR2 sequences are MGHDK and SYGVNS. Trimming took 1 base from V and 10 from J, leaving 13 bases between them. The CDR3 totals 13 residues. CDR3 protein: CASSELDISPAFF. CDR3 DNA: TGTGCCAGCAGTGAATTGGACATCTCGCCAGCTTTCTTT.

This clone appeared a single time. The V and J genes are TRBV3-1 (or the pseudogene TRBV3-2) and TRBJ2-3, with TRBD2 matching 7 bases. The ends lost 3 bases at V and 6 bases at J; junction bases unmatched: 3. The length of the CDR3 is 13 residues. CDR1 and CDR2 from the germline V gene are LGHDT and YNNKEL (reference sequence). The CDR3 reads CASSQATSDTQYF. The CDR3 nucleotides read TGTGCCAGCAGCCAGGCGACTAGCGATACGCAGTATTTT.

The chain's CDR3 is CASSLGPRQGGYGYTF. Here the CDR3 DNA reads TGTGCCAGCAGCTTAGGTCCCCGGCAGGGTGGCTATGGCTACACCTTC. This chain joins TRBV7-8 and TRBJ1-2; TRBD1 might be the D (5 bases). CDR1 SGHVS and CDR2 FQNEAQ come from the germline V gene. There are 16 residues in the CDR3. Trimming stripped 1 base from V and 4 bases from J, with 16 bases between. Variable domain in full (rest from reference TRBV7-8 and TRBJ1-2): GAGVSQSPRYKVAKRGQDVALRCDPISGHVSLFWYQQALGQGPEFLTYFQNEAQLDKSGLPSDRFFAERPEGSVSTLKIQRTQQEDSAVYLCASSLGPRQGGYGYTFGSGTRLTVV.

This clone showed up just once. This chain joins TRBV7-2 and TRBJ2-7; D is ambiguous. The CDR3 totals 15 residues. Per the germline V gene, CDR1 is SGHTA and CDR2 is FQGNSA. V lost 1 base and J lost 0, with 10 bases in between. This CDR3 is CASSLGGGSSYEQYF. The CDR3 coding sequence is TGTGCCAGCAGCTTAGGCGGCGGCAGCTCCTACGAGCAGTACTTC.

The V gene is TRBV9, the J gene TRBJ1-1, with D possibly matching TRBD1 (6 bases). The CDR3 extends over 14 amino acids. V was pared by 3 bases and J by 0 bases, with 9 bases between. Germline CDR1 and CDR2: SGDLS and YYNGEE. In DNA form, the CDR3 reads TGTGCCAGCAGCGCGACAGGTATGAACACTGAAGCTTTCTTT. Protein product: CASSATGMNTEAFF. The full variable domain, with the rest looked up from reference TRBV9 and TRBJ1-1, is DSGVTQTPKHLITATGQRVTLRCSPRSGDLSVYWYQQSLDQGLQFLIQYYNGEERAKGNILERFSAQQFPDLHSELNLSSLELGDSALYFCASSATGMNTEAFFGQGTRLTVV.

This clone was detected once. The V gene is TRBV27, the J gene TRBJ1-2, with 12 bases aligning to TRBD1. There are 15 residues in the CDR3. V was clipped by 5 bases and J by 7 bases; unmatched bases: 8. In germline, CDR1 is MNHEY, CDR2 SMNVEV (reference sequence). The CDR3 spells CASSAPGQGASGYTF. The CDR3 DNA reads as TGTGCCAGCAGTGCACCGGGACAGGGGGCCAGTGGCTACACCTTC.

This chain uses TRBV4-2 with TRBJ2-7; 12 bases are shared with TRBD1. V shed 1 base, J shed 4 bases, and the junction held 17 bases outside the gene matches. Germline V gene data show CDR1 as LGHNA and CDR2 as YNFKEQ. The CDR3 spans 20 residues. The CDR3 DNA follows: TGTGCCAGCAGCCAAGGCCCCGGGGGACAGGGGGCGCGGGCTGCTTACGAGCAGTACTTC. Its protein product is CASSQGPGGQGARAAYEQYF.

V and J are TRBV10-3 and TRBJ1-1, with TRBD1 matching over 7 bases. The CDR3 has 20 residues. In germline, CDR1 is ENHRY, CDR2 SYGVKD. After removal of 0 bases from V and 4 bases from J, the junction contained 20 bases not matched to a gene. The CDR3 region has the DNA TGTGCCATCAGTGAGTCGACTCGTGGAGGGGGCGCGGGGTGGAGCACTGAAGCTTTCTTT. Protein: CAISESTRGGGAGWSTEAFF.

The V and J genes are TRBV4-3 and TRBJ1-2; possible D gene TRBD1, 5 bases. Looked up from germline, CDR1 is LGHNA and CDR2 is YSLEER. The V gene lost 3 bases and the J gene lost 3 bases, with 14 bases spanning the gap. This CDR3 spans 15 amino acids. The CDR3 sequence is CASSHRGGRYYGYTF. In DNA, the CDR3 is TGCGCCAGCAGCCATCGGGGGGGGAGATACTATGGCTACACCTTC.

CDR3 sequence (DNA): TGCGCCAGCAGTGAGGGGACAGGGGTGAGCAATGAAGCTTTCTTT. Translating gives CASSEGTGVSNEAFF. The chain joins TRBV10-1 to TRBJ1-1, with 10 positions matching TRBD1. Germline CDR1 reads WNHNN; CDR2 reads SYGVQD (reference sequence). With 2 bases clipped from V and 7 bases from J, the junction kept 7 bases outside the gene matches. The CDR3 covers 15 residues.

This clone was counted ten times or more. The chain is built from TRBV9 and TRBJ1-2; TRBD1 agrees at 7 bases. This CDR3 comprises 14 residues. The germline gives CDR1 SGDLS, CDR2 YYNGEE. V was pared by 3 bases and J by 7 bases, with 9 bases of the junction left unmatched. The CDR3 coding sequence is TGTGCCAGCAGCGCAGGAGACAGGGTGCCTGGCTACACCTTC. Its protein product is CASSAGDRVPGYTF.

In DNA, the CDR3 is TGTGCCAGCAGCAAGGTAGGGGTTGAAGACACTGAAGCTTTCTTT. Translation: CASSKVGVEDTEAFF. The gene calls are TRBV6-5 and TRBJ1-1; tentatively, D is TRBD1 (5 bases). Germline assignment: CDR1 MNHEY and CDR2 SVGAGI. Trimming removed 6 bases at V and 3 bases at J, with 17 bases between. The CDR3 contains 15 residues.

This clone was found once. This sequence joins TRBV18 and TRBJ1-3; D is unresolved. The CDR3 has 15 amino acids. The germline V gene has CDR1 KGHSH and CDR2 LQKENI. The germline V and J ends were trimmed by 3 bases and 0 bases, with 9 bases remaining between them. CDR3 region: CASSPQRISGNTIYF. In DNA, the CDR3 is TGTGCCAGCTCACCTCAGCGAATCTCTGGAAACACCATATATTTT.

This clone was counted once. V usage is TRBV10-3 and J usage is TRBJ1-3; TRBD1 matches at 7 bases. The CDR3 loop spans 17 amino acids. Germline V gene sequence: CDR1 ENHRY, CDR2 SYGVKD. J was trimmed by 0 bases and V by 1 base; bases with no gene match: 6. The CDR3 DNA is TGTGCCATCAGTGAGTGGACAGGCACCAGCTCTGGAAACACCATATATTTT. This sequence encodes CAISEWTGTSSGNTIYF.

V and J are TRBV5-6 and TRBJ2-2, with 7 bases matching TRBD1. V shed 3 bases and J 2 bases; nucleotides not matched to a gene: 4. Germline CDR1 SGHDT, CDR2 YYEEEE. CDR3 length: 15 residues. This CDR3 reads CASSSRQGNTGELFF. The CDR3 nucleotides are TGTGCCAGCAGCTCCCGACAGGGTAACACCGGGGAGCTGTTTTTT.

The chain carries TRBV5-1 and TRBJ2-2; D gene ambiguous. There are 14 residues in the CDR3. In germline, CDR1 is SGHRS, CDR2 YFSETQ. V lost 2 bases and J 3 bases, leaving 8 bases between the germline ends. The CDR3 loop reads CASSLASDTGELFF. In DNA, the CDR3 is TGCGCCAGCAGCTTAGCCTCCGACACCGGGGAGCTGTTTTTT.

This clone was seen only once. CDR3 in amino acids: CASSEGEGELGQPQHF. DNA of the CDR3: TGTGCCAGCAGTGAAGGTGAAGGGGAATTAGGGCAGCCCCAGCATTTT. This rearrangement joins TRBV2 to TRBJ1-5; D perhaps matches TRBD1 (5 bases). Trimming stripped 1 base from V and 7 bases from J, with 17 bases between. The length of the CDR3 is 16 residues. CDR1 SNHLY and CDR2 FYNNEI come from the germline V gene.

This chain links TRBV29-1 with TRBJ2-3; unclear D gene. The CDR3 is 13 residues long. Germline values: CDR1 SQVTM, CDR2 ANQGSEA. V was clipped by 1 base and J by 2 bases, with 7 bases between them. CDR3 in DNA: TGCAGCGTTGAAGGAGCCGTCACAGATACGCAGTATTTT. This sequence encodes CSVEGAVTDTQYF.

The rearrangement joins TRBV18 to TRBJ1-2; 8 positions agree with TRBD1. CDR3 length equals 14 residues. V lost 3 bases and J lost 4; bases outside the gene matches: 4. CDR1 and CDR2 (germline): KGHSH, LQKENI. The CDR3 is CASSPHGQGYGYTF. For the CDR3, the DNA is TGTGCCAGCTCACCCCACGGACAGGGCTATGGCTACACCTTC.

The V and J genes are TRBV9 and TRBJ1-1, with D unclear. Germline V gene data show CDR1 as SGDLS and CDR2 as YYNGEE. CDR3 length: 15 residues. Between the trimmed V and J ends, which lost 4 bases and 3 bases, there was a span of 16 bases. Written as DNA, the CDR3 is TGTGCCAGCAGCCCACGGGCCGGGAGGGACACTGAAGCTTTCTTT. Encoded protein: CASSPRAGRDTEAFF.

V is TRBV5-1 and J is TRBJ1-2; 7 nucleotides line up with TRBD1. CDR3 length: 13 amino acids. From germline, CDR1 is SGHRS and CDR2 YFSETQ. The V gene end was trimmed by 5 bases and the J gene end by 2 bases; junction bases not matched to a gene: 3. The CDR3: CASRKTGNYGYTF. In nucleotides, the CDR3 is TGCGCCAGCAGGAAGACAGGGAACTATGGCTACACCTTC.

This chain joins TRBV5-1 and TRBJ1-1; D uncertain. Germline assignment: CDR1 SGHRS and CDR2 YFSETQ. Trimming removed 1 base from V and 0 bases from J, with 10 bases in between. This CDR3 contains 15 residues. CDR3 coding DNA: TGCGCCAGCAGCTTGTGGCGGCAGTTGAACACTGAAGCTTTCTTT. It translates to CASSLWRQLNTEAFF.

The V gene is TRBV3-1 (or the pseudogene TRBV3-2), the J gene TRBJ2-7, with D possibly TRBD2 on 6 matching bases. Trimming pared 3 bases from V and 7 bases from J, leaving 7 bases between. This CDR3 contains 11 residues. From germline, CDR1 is LGHDT and CDR2 YNNKEL (reference sequence). CDR3 DNA: TGTGCCAGCAGCCAGACTAGGGAGCAGTACTTC. It codes for CASSQTREQYF.

The CDR3 nucleotides are TGCAGCGTTGACCGACCGGTTGGTAGCGGGGGGGCACGTACGCAGTATTTT. It specifies CSVDRPVGSGGARTQYF. The chain is built from TRBV29-1 and TRBJ2-3, with 11 bases aligning to TRBD2. Germline-derived CDR1 and CDR2 are SQVTM and ANQGSEA. The CDR3 loop spans 17 amino acids. V was clipped by 3 bases and J by 8 bases; unmatched bases: 16.

V usage is TRBV3-1 (or the pseudogene TRBV3-2) and J usage is TRBJ2-1, with TRBD1 matching 7 bases. Germline assignment: CDR1 LGHDT and CDR2 YNNKEL (reference sequence). V lost 4 bases and J lost 8; bases outside the gene matches: 5. The CDR3 has 13 residues. The CDR3 nucleotides are TGTGCCAGCAGCCGACAGGGCGCGGATGAGCAGTTCTTC. It yields the protein CASSRQGADEQFF.

The V call is TRBV6-5, the J call TRBJ2-7, with TRBD1 identical over 9 bases. The CDR3 consists of 14 residues. V was pared by 6 bases and J by 7 bases, with 10 bases of the junction left unmatched. Germline lookup yields CDR1 MNHEY and CDR2 SVGAGI. The chain's CDR3 is CASRYTGGAGEQYF. For the CDR3, the DNA is TGTGCCAGCAGGTATACAGGGGGCGCGGGTGAGCAGTACTTC.